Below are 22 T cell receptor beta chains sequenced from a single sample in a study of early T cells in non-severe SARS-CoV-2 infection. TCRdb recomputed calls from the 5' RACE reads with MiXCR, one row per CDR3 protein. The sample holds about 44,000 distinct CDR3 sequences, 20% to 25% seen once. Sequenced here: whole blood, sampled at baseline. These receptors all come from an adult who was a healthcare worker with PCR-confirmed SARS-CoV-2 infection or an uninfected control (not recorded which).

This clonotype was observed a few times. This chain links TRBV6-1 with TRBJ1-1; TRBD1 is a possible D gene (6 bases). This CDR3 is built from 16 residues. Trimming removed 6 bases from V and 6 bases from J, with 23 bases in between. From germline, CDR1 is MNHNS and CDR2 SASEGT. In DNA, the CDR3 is TGTGCCAGCAGCCTCCCTCCGGGACATAGGATGTCTGAAGCTTTCTTT. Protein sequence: CASSLPPGHRMSEAFF.

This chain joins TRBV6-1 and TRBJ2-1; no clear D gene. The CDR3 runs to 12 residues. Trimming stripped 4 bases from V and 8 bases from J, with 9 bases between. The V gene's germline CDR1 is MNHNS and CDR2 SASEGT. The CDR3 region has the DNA TGTGCCAGCAGTGTTAGTGGGCATGAGCAGTTCTTC. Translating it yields CASSVSGHEQFF.

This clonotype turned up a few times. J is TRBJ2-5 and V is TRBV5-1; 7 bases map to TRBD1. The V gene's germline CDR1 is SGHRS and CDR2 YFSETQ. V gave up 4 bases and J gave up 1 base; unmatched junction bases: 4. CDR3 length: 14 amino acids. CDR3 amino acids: CASSTGDSQETQYF. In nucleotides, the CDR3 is TGCGCCAGCAGCACCGGGGACAGCCAAGAGACCCAGTACTTC.

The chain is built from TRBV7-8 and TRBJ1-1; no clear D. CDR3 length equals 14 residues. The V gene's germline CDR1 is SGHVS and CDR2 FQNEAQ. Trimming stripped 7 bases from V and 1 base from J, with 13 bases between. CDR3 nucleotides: TGTGCCAGCATTCCCGAGGGCGGGAACACTGAAGCTTTCTTT. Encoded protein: CASIPEGGNTEAFF.

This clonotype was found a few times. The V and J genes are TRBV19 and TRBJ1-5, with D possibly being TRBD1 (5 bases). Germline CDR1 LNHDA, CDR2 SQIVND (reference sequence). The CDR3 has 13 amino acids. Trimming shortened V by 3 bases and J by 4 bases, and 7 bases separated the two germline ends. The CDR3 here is CASSIGGNQPQHF. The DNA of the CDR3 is TGTGCCAGTAGTATCGGGGGAAATCAGCCCCAGCATTTT.

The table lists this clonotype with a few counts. As DNA, the CDR3 is TGCAGCGTTGAATTCGCTAGCCGAGGATACGAGCAGTACTTC. Its protein product is CSVEFASRGYEQYF. The chain carries TRBV29-1 and TRBJ2-7, with a weak D call TRBD2 (5 bases). The germline gives CDR1 SQVTM, CDR2 ANQGSEA. CDR3 length: 14 amino acids. V gave up 2 bases and J gave up 4 bases, with 15 bases separating them.

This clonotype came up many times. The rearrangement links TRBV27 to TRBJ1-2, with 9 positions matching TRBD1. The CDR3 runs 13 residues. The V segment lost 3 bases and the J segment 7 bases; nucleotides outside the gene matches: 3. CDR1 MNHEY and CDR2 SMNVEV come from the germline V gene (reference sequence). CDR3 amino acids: CASSFPDRGGYTF. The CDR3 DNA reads TGTGCCAGCAGTTTTCCGGACAGGGGTGGCTACACCTTC.

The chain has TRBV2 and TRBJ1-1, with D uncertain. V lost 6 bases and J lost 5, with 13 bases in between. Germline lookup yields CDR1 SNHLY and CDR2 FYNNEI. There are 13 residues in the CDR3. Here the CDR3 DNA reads TGTGCCAGCAGGCTGACTAAAACAACTGAAGCTTTCTTT. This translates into CASRLTKTTEAFF.

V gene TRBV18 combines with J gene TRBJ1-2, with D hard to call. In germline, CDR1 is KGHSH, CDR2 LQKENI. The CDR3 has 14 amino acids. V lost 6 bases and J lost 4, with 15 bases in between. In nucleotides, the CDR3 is TGTGCCAGCTCCCCCGGGAACCTCCTCTATGGCTACACCTTC. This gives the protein CASSPGNLLYGYTF.

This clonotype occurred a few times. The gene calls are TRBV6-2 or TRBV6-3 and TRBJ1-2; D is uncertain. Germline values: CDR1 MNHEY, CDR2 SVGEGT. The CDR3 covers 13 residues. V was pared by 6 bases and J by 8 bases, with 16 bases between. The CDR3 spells CASRTGGVTGYTF. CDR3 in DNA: TGTGCCAGCAGAACCGGCGGGGTAACAGGCTACACCTTC.

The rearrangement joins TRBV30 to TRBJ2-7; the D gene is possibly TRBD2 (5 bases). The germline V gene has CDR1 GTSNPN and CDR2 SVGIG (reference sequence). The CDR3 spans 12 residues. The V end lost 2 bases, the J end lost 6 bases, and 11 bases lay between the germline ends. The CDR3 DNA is TGTGCCTGGAGTTCCCCCGGGGTCGAGCAGTACTTC. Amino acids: CAWSSPGVEQYF. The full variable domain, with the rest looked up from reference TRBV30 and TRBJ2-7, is SQTIHQWPATLVQPVGSPLSLECTVEGTSNPNLYWYRQAAGRGLQLLFYSVGIGQISSEVPQNLSASRPQDRQFILSSKKLLLSDSGFYLCAWSSPGVEQYFGPGTRLTVT.

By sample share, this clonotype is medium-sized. CDR3 in DNA: TGCAGTGCTGGGACTAGCGGGGGACAAGAGACCCAGTACTTC. This gives the protein CSAGTSGGQETQYF. This chain connects TRBV20-1 to TRBJ2-5, with 14 nucleotides matching TRBD2. J was trimmed by 2 bases and V by 5 bases; bases with no gene match: 1. The CDR3 extends over 14 amino acids. Germline CDR1 and CDR2: DFQATT and SNEGSKA (reference sequence).

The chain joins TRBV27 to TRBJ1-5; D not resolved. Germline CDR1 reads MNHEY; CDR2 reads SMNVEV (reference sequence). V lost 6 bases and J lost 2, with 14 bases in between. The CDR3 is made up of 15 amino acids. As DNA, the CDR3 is TGTGCCAGCAGACCCGGGATTATCGGCAATCAGCCCCAGCATTTT. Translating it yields CASRPGIIGNQPQHF.

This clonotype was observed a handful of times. The CDR3 here is CASSSTGESSYEQYF. The CDR3 nucleotides read TGTGCCAGCAGCTCAACAGGGGAGTCGTCCTACGAGCAGTACTTC. This sequence joins TRBV7-9 and TRBJ2-7; 7 bases map to TRBD1. The J segment lost 1 base and the V segment lost 4 bases, leaving 7 bases of the junction unmatched. This CDR3 spans 15 amino acids. The germline V gene has CDR1 SEHNR and CDR2 FQNEAQ (reference sequence).

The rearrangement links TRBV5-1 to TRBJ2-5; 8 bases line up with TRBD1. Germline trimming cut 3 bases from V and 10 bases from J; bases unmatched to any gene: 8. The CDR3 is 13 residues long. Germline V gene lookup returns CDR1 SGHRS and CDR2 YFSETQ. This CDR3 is CASSWLTGGDQYF. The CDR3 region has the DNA TGCGCCAGCAGCTGGTTAACAGGGGGTGACCAGTACTTC. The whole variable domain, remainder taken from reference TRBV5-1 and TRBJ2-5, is KAGVTQTPRYLIKTRGQQVTLSCSPISGHRSVSWYQQTPGQGLQFLFEYFSETQRNKGNFPGRFSGRQFSNSRSEMNVSTLELGDSALYLCASSWLTGGDQYFGPGTRLLVL.

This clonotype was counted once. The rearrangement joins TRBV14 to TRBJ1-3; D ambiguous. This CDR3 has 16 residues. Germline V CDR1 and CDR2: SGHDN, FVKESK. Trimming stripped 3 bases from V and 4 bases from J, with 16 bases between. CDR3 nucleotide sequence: TGTGCCAGCAGCCATCAACGGTCCAGAGCGGGAAACACCATATATTTT. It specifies CASSHQRSRAGNTIYF.

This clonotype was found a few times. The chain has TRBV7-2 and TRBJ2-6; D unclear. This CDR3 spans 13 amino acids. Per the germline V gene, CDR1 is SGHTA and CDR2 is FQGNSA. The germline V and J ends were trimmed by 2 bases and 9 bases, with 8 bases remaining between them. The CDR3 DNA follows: TGTGCCAGCAGCTTAATCGGGCTCAACGTCCTGACTTTC. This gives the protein CASSLIGLNVLTF. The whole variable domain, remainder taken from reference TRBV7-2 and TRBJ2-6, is GAGVSQSPSNKVTEKGKDVELRCDPISGHTALYWYRQSLGQGLEFLIYFQGNSAPDKSGLPSDRFSAERTGGSVSTLTIQRTQQEDSAVYLCASSLIGLNVLTFGAGSRLTVL.

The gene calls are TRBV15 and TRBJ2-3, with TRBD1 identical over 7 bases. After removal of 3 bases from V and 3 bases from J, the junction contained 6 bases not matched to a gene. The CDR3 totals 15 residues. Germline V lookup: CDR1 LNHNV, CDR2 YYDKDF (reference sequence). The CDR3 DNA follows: TGTGCCACCAGCAGCCGACAGGGCCCAACAGATACGCAGTATTTT. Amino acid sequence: CATSSRQGPTDTQYF.

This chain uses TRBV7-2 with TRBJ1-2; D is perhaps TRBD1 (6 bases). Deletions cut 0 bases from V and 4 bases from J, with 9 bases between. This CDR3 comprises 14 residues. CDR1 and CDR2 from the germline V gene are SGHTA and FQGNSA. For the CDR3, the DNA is TGTGCCAGCAGCTTAGCGGGGGGCAGCTATGGCTACACCTTC. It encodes CASSLAGGSYGYTF.

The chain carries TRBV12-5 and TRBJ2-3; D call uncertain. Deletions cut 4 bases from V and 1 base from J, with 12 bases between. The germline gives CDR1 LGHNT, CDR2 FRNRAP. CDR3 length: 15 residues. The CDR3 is CASGSDTDGTDTQYF. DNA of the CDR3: TGTGCTAGTGGTTCAGATACGGACGGCACAGATACGCAGTATTTT.

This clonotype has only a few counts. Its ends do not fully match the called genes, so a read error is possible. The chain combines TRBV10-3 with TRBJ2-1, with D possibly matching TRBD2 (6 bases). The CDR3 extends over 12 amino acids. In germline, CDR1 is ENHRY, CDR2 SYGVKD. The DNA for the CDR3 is TGTGCCAGCAGTAGTAGCGGCAATGAGCAGTTCTTC. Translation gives CASSSSGNEQFF.

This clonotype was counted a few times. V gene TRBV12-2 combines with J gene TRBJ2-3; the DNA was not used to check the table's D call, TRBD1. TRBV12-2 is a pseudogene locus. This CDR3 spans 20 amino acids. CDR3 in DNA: TGTGCAAGTCGCTTAGTAAGGGGGGGCGGATCCCCTTTTAGCACAGATACGCAGTATTTT. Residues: CASRLVRGGGSPFSTDTQYF.